The 27 T cell receptor beta chains below come from one sample, sequenced in a study of vaccination and CD4 T cells after COVID-19. Regarding treatment: approximately nine-day PBMC culture with coronavirus spike peptide pools or control peptides (ViraFEST assay). These receptors' targets are unknown. Sequencing of DNA taken from cultured CD4+ T cells relied on the Oncomine TCR Beta short-read assay. One entry per CDR3 protein results from TCRdb running MiXCR on the PCR reads. The table includes about 15,000 distinct CDR3 sequences, roughly two fifths detected once. Specimen: CD4+ T cells from blood, cultured in vitro, collected before SARS-CoV-2 vaccination. Receptor source: a human donor who had recovered from COVID-19.

This clonotype was observed once. The chain uses TRBV11-3 and TRBJ2-7, with 14 bases that match TRBD2. The ends lost 1 base at V and 7 bases at J; junction bases unmatched: 9. This CDR3 is built from 17 residues. Per the germline V gene, CDR1 is SGHNT and CDR2 is YENEEA. DNA for the CDR3: TGTGCCAGCAGCTTAGCCTTAACCGGGACTAGCGGGGGTGAGCAGTACTTC. Amino acids: CASSLALTGTSGGEQYF.

This clonotype was counted a few times. The chain uses TRBV19 and TRBJ2-6, with D uncertain. This CDR3 is 13 amino acids long. Trimming removed 6 bases at V and 0 bases at J, with 3 bases between. The V gene's germline CDR1 is LNHDA and CDR2 SQIVND (reference sequence). The CDR3 DNA follows: TGTGCCAGTAGCGGCTCTGGGGCCAACGTCCTGACTTTC. Translating gives CASSGSGANVLTF.

Concerning this clonotype itself: No conserved phenylalanine or tryptophan ends this CDR3, so it is likely a read error. The V and J genes are TRBV28 and TRBJ1-2; possibly TRBD1 for D (5 bases). Trimming stripped 6 bases from V and 8 bases from J, with 16 bases between. This CDR3 region has 13 residues. Germline V gene lookup returns CDR1 MDHEN and CDR2 SYDVKM. CDR3 amino acids: CASSRTQVWGYTL. CDR3 bases: TGTGCCAGCAGCCGCACACAGGTTTGGGGCTACACCCTC.

The CDR3 here is CASSVAGTNTEAFF. The DNA for the CDR3 is TGTGCCAGCAGCGTAGCTGGGACAAACACTGAAGCTTTCTTT. The chain is built from TRBV9 and TRBJ1-1, with a tentative D call TRBD1 (6 bases). The CDR3 has 14 amino acids. Germline CDR1 SGDLS, CDR2 YYNGEE. The V and J ends lost 0 bases and 2 bases respectively, with 8 bases between them.

This clonotype showed up just once. This chain links TRBV9 with TRBJ1-1; no firm D call. The V and J ends lost 1 base and 1 base respectively, with 5 bases between them. Germline loops: CDR1 SGDLS, CDR2 YYNGEE. The CDR3 loop spans 13 amino acids. CDR3: CASSVLENTEAFF. The CDR3 nucleotides read TGTGCCAGCAGCGTATTAGAGAACACTGAAGCTTTCTTT.

This CDR3 reads CSAIGRGQSPLNTEAFF. The CDR3 nucleotides read TGCAGTGCTATTGGGCGGGGCCAATCCCCCCTTAACACTGAAGCTTTCTTT. The V call is TRBV20-1, the J call TRBJ1-1, with D possibly matching TRBD1 (5 bases). V was cut by 4 bases and J by 2 bases, with 23 bases left in between. This CDR3 region has 17 residues. Germline V gene lookup returns CDR1 DFQATT and CDR2 SNEGSKA (reference sequence).

The chain carries TRBV20-1 and TRBJ1-2; 7 nucleotides agree with TRBD1. The germline V gene encodes CDR1 DFQATT and CDR2 SNEGSKA (reference sequence). This CDR3 is built from 14 residues. Trimming at V came to 6 bases and at J to 3 bases, leaving 10 bases not matched to a gene. The CDR3 region has the DNA TGCAGTGCAAAGAGACAGGGAATACACTATGGCTACACCTTC. Residues: CSAKRQGIHYGYTF.

The rearrangement joins TRBV11-3 to TRBJ1-1; D remains unclear. CDR1 and CDR2 from the germline V gene are SGHNT and YENEEA. The CDR3 runs to 15 residues. V lost 1 base to trimming and J lost 6 bases, with 15 bases between them. The CDR3 DNA reads TGTGCCAGCAGCTTAGGTCGGGGAGATGGCGCTGAAGCTTTCTTT. It specifies CASSLGRGDGAEAFF.

The genes are TRBV7-2 and TRBJ2-7; D tentatively fits TRBD1 or TRBD2 (5 bases each). Trimming took off 0 bases at V and 4 bases at J, with 13 bases between the two ends. CDR1 and CDR2 (germline): SGHTA, FQGNSA. The CDR3 loop spans 15 amino acids. CDR3 sequence (DNA): TGTGCCAGCAGCTTAGCGGGGACCCGCGAGTACGAGCAGTACTTC. It translates to CASSLAGTREYEQYF. Together with reference TRBV7-2 and TRBJ2-7, the CDR3 gives the full variable domain: GAGVSQSPSNKVTEKGKDVELRCDPISGHTALYWYRQSLGQGLEFLIYFQGNSAPDKSGLPSDRFSAERTGGSVSTLTIQRTQQEDSAVYLCASSLAGTREYEQYFGPGTRLTVT.

The rearrangement uses TRBV20-1 and TRBJ2-3; tentative D call: TRBD2 (6 bases). The germline CDR1 and CDR2 sequences are DFQATT and SNEGSKA (reference sequence). Deletions cut 4 bases from V and 5 bases from J, with 19 bases between. This CDR3 spans 15 amino acids. CDR3 DNA sequence: TGCAGTGCTAACCCCTCGGGGGTGGGAGAAGATACGCAGTATTTT. It translates to CSANPSGVGEDTQYF.

A few counts support this clonotype. The chain has TRBV7-9 and TRBJ1-1; D call uncertain. From germline, CDR1 is SEHNR and CDR2 FQNEAQ (reference sequence). This CDR3 has 15 amino acids. V lost 0 bases and J 4 bases, leaving 12 bases between the germline ends. The CDR3 DNA reads TGTGCCAGCAGCTTAGCGTTAGTGGACCTCACTGAAGCTTTCTTT. This gives the protein CASSLALVDLTEAFF.

This clonotype was counted only a few times. The chain couples TRBV6-5 to TRBJ2-3, with D uncertain. The CDR3 is made up of 15 amino acids. Germline CDR1 MNHEY, CDR2 SVGAGI. V was cut by 0 bases and J by 3 bases, with 10 bases left in between. The CDR3 here is CASSYSRGITDTQYF. The CDR3 DNA sequence: TGTGCCAGCAGTTACTCACGTGGCATAACAGATACGCAGTATTTT.

This clonotype was picked up a small number of times. The rearrangement links TRBV20-1 to TRBJ1-1, with TRBD1 matching over 7 bases. CDR3 length equals 16 residues. Germline V gene sequence: CDR1 DFQATT, CDR2 SNEGSKA (reference sequence). Unmatched junction bases numbered 14, after V lost 3 bases and J lost 4 bases. The CDR3 protein is CSASLAGQILSTEAFF. As DNA, the CDR3 is TGCAGTGCTAGCTTGGCGGGACAGATATTGAGCACTGAAGCTTTCTTT.

This clonotype showed up just a few times. This chain connects TRBV28 to TRBJ1-5, with 8 bases aligning to TRBD1. The CDR3 runs to 16 residues. The trim removed 4 bases at V and 2 bases at J, leaving 7 bases unmatched. Per germline, CDR1 MDHEN and CDR2 SYDVKM. For the CDR3, the DNA is TGTGCCAGCAGTTCTTGGACAGGGATGGGCAATCAGCCCCAGCATTTT. Its protein product is CASSSWTGMGNQPQHF.

The gene calls are TRBV19 and TRBJ2-2; D remains unclear. CDR3 length: 16 residues. The V end was cut by 4 bases, the J end by 1 base, with 13 bases between. Germline V gene sequence: CDR1 LNHDA, CDR2 SQIVND (reference sequence). The CDR3 DNA reads as TGTGCCAGTAGTAGGTTGGACGTTGAGAACACCGGGGAGCTGTTTTTT. Encoded protein: CASSRLDVENTGELFF.

The chain employs TRBV6-1 and TRBJ2-7; D tentatively fits TRBD1 or TRBD2 (5 bases each). Trimming took 5 bases from V and 4 from J, leaving 9 bases between them. This CDR3 has 12 residues. The V gene's germline CDR1 is MNHNS and CDR2 SASEGT. CDR3 nucleotides: TGTGCCAGCAGTAGAGAGGGGTACGAGCAGTACTTC. It translates to CASSREGYEQYF.

This clonotype was found a few times. CDR3 region: CASSLTWTGTRAEAFF. The CDR3 nucleotides read TGTGCCAGCAGTTTAACCTGGACAGGGACACGGGCTGAAGCTTTCTTT. The gene calls are TRBV27 and TRBJ1-1, with 8 bases that match TRBD1. Germline V CDR1 and CDR2: MNHEY, SMNVEV (reference sequence). The CDR3 has 16 amino acids. J was trimmed by 6 bases and V by 2 bases; bases with no gene match: 11.

This clonotype was picked up a small number of times. This CDR3 reads CASSPSSSGNSPLHF. CDR3 nucleotides: TGTGCCAGCAGTCCGTCTTCCTCGGGCAATTCACCCCTCCACTTT. This chain connects TRBV12-3 or TRBV12-4 to TRBJ1-6, with D hard to call. Trimming cost V 5 bases and J 7 bases, with 15 bases left between them. The CDR3 sequence is 15 residues long.

The V gene is TRBV6-2 or TRBV6-3, the J gene TRBJ1-5, with D maybe TRBD1 (6 bases). This CDR3 has 15 amino acids. Germline-derived CDR1 and CDR2 are MNHEY and SVGEGT. Trimming removed 6 bases from V and 4 bases from J, with 16 bases in between. CDR3 region: CASSPGQGNNQPQHF. CDR3 sequence (DNA): TGTGCCAGCAGCCCGGGACAAGGGAATAATCAGCCCCAGCATTTT.

The rearrangement joins TRBV28 to TRBJ1-2, with a weak D call TRBD1 (6 bases). The length of the CDR3 is 14 residues. The V end was cut by 9 bases, the J end by 5 bases, with 19 bases between. The V gene's germline CDR1 is MDHEN and CDR2 SYDVKM. The CDR3, as DNA: TGTGCCAGTAGGGAGGGGGACTACCGATATGGCTACACCTTC. Protein sequence: CASREGDYRYGYTF.

This clonotype was observed once. The DNA for the CDR3 is TGTGCCAGCAGTGGCAAGAAGGGGGAGGGGGGCCTTCCTTATCAGCCCCAGCATTTT. Translating gives CASSGKKGEGGLPYQPQHF. The V call is TRBV2, the J call TRBJ1-5; D perhaps matches TRBD1 (6 bases). V lost 4 bases and J lost 5, with 27 bases in between. The CDR3 spans 19 residues. From germline, CDR1 is SNHLY and CDR2 FYNNEI. Full variable domain (missing parts from reference TRBV2 and TRBJ1-5): EPEVTQTPSHQVTQMGQEVILRCVPISNHLYFYWYRQILGQKVEFLVSFYNNEISEKSEIFDDQFSVERPDGSNFTLKIRSTKLEDSAMYFCASSGKKGEGGLPYQPQHFGDGTRLSIL.

The table lists this clonotype with a few counts. This chain connects TRBV20-1 to TRBJ2-2; D is perhaps TRBD1 or TRBD2 (5 bases each). The CDR3 is 15 amino acids. The V gene's germline CDR1 is DFQATT and CDR2 SNEGSKA (reference sequence). V lost 6 bases to trimming and J lost 2 bases, with 16 bases between them. The CDR3 loop is CSAKTPGPNTGELFF. Written as DNA, the CDR3 is TGCAGTGCCAAAACTCCGGGACCAAACACCGGGGAGCTGTTTTTT.

The CDR3 nucleotides read TGCAGCGTTGACGCCGGTGGCGGGGGGGCGACCGGGGAGCTGTTTTTT. Protein product: CSVDAGGGGATGELFF. V usage is TRBV29-1 and J usage is TRBJ2-2; 9 nucleotides align to TRBD2. With V trimmed by 3 bases and J by 5 bases, 10 bases remained unmatched. The CDR3 covers 16 residues. CDR1 is SQVTM and CDR2 is ANQGSEA in the germline V gene.

The CDR3, as DNA: TGTGCCAGCAGCGAGCGGGAGGGCCTCCACGAGCAGTACTTC. This translates into CASSEREGLHEQYF. The V call is TRBV2, the J call TRBJ2-7, with 10 bases that match TRBD2. V shed 6 bases, J shed 5 bases, and the junction held 7 bases outside the gene matches. CDR1 SNHLY and CDR2 FYNNEI come from the germline V gene. The CDR3 is made up of 14 amino acids.

V and J are TRBV5-8 and TRBJ2-4, with D perhaps TRBD1 or TRBD2 (5 bases each). This CDR3 is built from 13 residues. The V gene's germline CDR1 is SGHTS and CDR2 YDEGEE. V was cut by 4 bases and J by 9 bases, with 14 bases left in between. The CDR3 reads CASSPGLRGIQYF. The CDR3 coding sequence is TGTGCCAGCAGCCCAGGATTGAGGGGCATTCAGTACTTC.

This chain links TRBV7-2 with TRBJ2-1; possibly TRBD2 for D (7 bases). Germline CDR1 and CDR2: SGHTA and FQGNSA. The CDR3 totals 15 residues. Trimming removed 5 bases at V and 6 bases at J, with 17 bases between. The CDR3 loop reads CASSAFAGAPNEQFF. The CDR3 DNA is TGTGCCAGCAGCGCCTTTGCGGGGGCTCCCAATGAGCAGTTCTTC. The full variable domain, completed using reference TRBV7-2 and TRBJ2-1, is GAGVSQSPSNKVTEKGKDVELRCDPISGHTALYWYRQSLGQGLEFLIYFQGNSAPDKSGLPSDRFSAERTGGSVSTLTIQRTQQEDSAVYLCASSAFAGAPNEQFFGPGTRLTVL.

The rearrangement links TRBV7-9 to TRBJ2-2, with D maybe TRBD1 (5 bases). V lost 5 bases to trimming and J lost 3 bases, with 10 bases between them. The germline V gene has CDR1 SEHNR and CDR2 FQNEAQ (reference sequence). The CDR3 consists of 14 residues. CDR3 sequence: CASSRTRDTGELFF. In DNA, the CDR3 is TGTGCCAGCAGCCGGACAAGAGACACCGGGGAGCTGTTTTTT.